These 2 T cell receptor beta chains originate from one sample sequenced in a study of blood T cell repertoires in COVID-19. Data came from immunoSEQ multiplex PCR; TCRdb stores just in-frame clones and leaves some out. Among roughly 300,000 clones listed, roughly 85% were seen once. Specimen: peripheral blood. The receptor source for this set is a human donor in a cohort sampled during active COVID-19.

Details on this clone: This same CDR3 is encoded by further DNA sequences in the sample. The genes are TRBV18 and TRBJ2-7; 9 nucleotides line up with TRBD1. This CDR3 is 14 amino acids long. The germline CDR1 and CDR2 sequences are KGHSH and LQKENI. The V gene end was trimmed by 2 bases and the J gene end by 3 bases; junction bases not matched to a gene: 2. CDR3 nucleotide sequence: TGTGCCAGCTCACCAGGACAGGGGATCTACGAGCAGTACTTC. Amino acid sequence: CASSPGQGIYEQYF.

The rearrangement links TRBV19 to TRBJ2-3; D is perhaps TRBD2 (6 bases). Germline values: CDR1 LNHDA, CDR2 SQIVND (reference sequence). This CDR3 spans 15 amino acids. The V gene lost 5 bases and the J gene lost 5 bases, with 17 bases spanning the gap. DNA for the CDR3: TGTGCCAGTAGTTTGCGGGGCGGGGTTGGAGATACGCAGTATTTT. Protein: CASSLRGGVGDTQYF.